The entry that follows covers one T cell receptor (beta chain) sequence. No cognate antigen has been identified for it. No base quality values were provided; no much bigger clone lies one nucleotide off. CDR1 SGHVS and CDR2 FQNEAQ were looked up in the germline V gene. Reading from cysteine to phenylalanine, the CDR3 counts 14 amino acids. Only the CDR3 part of the read is kept: 42 bases, read in frame from the first base. Ends trimmed: V by 4 bases, J by 4 bases; bases unmatched to a gene: 6. This entry comes from a study of T cell changes during pregnancy in multiple sclerosis (dated by TCRdb to between 2017 and 2020). Background for the entire study: The study looked at changes in the T cell repertoire across pregnancy in women with multiple sclerosis.

Library prep was done by the immunoSEQ multiplex PCR assay. Drawn from immuneACCESS, this table holds only the in-frame rearrangements with V and J called that TCRdb kept. Clones are partly lost; checked studies trace under half to an unresolved V gene and leave the rest unexplained. The sample yields 19,000 or so clones; approximately 85% were counted once. Clones ranked in the top ten supply roughly 12% of the sample. Specimen: CD8+ T cells from peripheral blood mononuclear cells, collected after pregnancy. The TCR originated in a female donor in good health, enrolled as a control in a pregnancy study. The chain is encoded by TRBV7-8 joined to TRBJ1-2; TRBD1 aligns with 7 central bases. The nucleotides read TGTGCCAGCAGCTCCGGGACAGACATCTATGGCTACACCTTC. This codes for CASSSGTDIYGYTF.